This T cell receptor beta chain was documented in a study of early T cells in non-severe SARS-CoV-2 infection. As for the study in general: Sequenced material consisted of bulk RNA (from unsorted whole blood), and chains were unpaired. Study observations and caveats: Reliance on VDJdb matching favored anti-spike CD8 responses; private and CD4 specificities were missed.

A word on this clonotype: Its cognate antigen is unknown.

The CDR3 is 13 amino acids. V dropped 4 bases and J dropped 6 bases, with 7 bases sitting between them. CDR1 is SNHLY and CDR2 is FYNNEI in the germline V gene. Attachment of unique molecular identifiers was made to individual cDNA molecules. MiXCR was run by TCRdb on the 5' RACE reads, yielding one entry per CDR3 protein. The table records 83,000 or so distinct CDR3 sequences, about 9.4% of them present only once. The specimen comprised whole blood, sampled at baseline. The clonotype originates from an adult who was a healthcare worker with PCR-confirmed SARS-CoV-2 infection or an uninfected control (not recorded which). The chain couples TRBV2 to TRBJ1-6; D possibly corresponds to TRBD1 (5 bases). CDR3 loop: CASSGDVNSPLHF. The CDR3, as DNA: TGTGCCAGCAGTGGGGACGTTAATTCACCCCTCCACTTT.